One TCR beta chain is described in this entry. Its antigen target is currently unknown. Base qualities are not at hand, and no much larger clone is one base apart. The data were taken from a study of control samples from healthy donors and cancer patients (dated by TCRdb to between 2020 and 2021). The library was made by the immunoSEQ multiplex PCR assay. TCRdb stores this immuneACCESS table with in-frame sequences only. Part of the clones is absent; in the studies checked, under half of the shortfall reflects unresolved V genes, and no reason is known for the rest. Here the sample has roughly 150,000 clones; nearly 95% occur a single time. The biggest ten clones account for around 2.2% of the sample. Trimming takes 3 bases from V and 8 bases from J, and the germline ends sit 13 bases apart. The CDR3 measures 13 amino acids from cysteine to phenylalanine. Solely the CDR3 DNA is kept, with 39 bases framed from the first base. CDR1 ENHRY and CDR2 SYGVKD were looked up in the germline V gene.

The clonotype was recovered from a man aged 45-65 years in good health. The specimen was blood. This chain joins TRBV10-3 to TRBJ1-2; possibly the D gene is TRBD1, per 5 matching bases. The base sequence is TGTGCCATCAGTGATACAGGTGTCCGAGGCTACACCTTC. Its protein reads: CAISDTGVRGYTF.